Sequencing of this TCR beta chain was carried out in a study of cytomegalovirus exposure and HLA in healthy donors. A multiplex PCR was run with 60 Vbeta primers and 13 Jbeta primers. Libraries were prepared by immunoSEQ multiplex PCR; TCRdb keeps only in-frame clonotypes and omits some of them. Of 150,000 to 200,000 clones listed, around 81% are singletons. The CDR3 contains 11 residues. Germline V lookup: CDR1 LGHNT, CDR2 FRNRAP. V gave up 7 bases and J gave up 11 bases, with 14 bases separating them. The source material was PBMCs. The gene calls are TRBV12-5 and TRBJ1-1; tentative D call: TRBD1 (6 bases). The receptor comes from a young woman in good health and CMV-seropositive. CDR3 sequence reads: CASEQGIGAFF. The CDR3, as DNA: TGTGCTAGTGAGCAGGGGATTGGGGCTTTCTTT. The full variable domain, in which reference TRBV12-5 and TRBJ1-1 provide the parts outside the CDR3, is DARVTQTPRHKVTEMGQEVTMRCQPILGHNTVFWYRQTMMQGLELLAYFRNRAPLDDSGMPKDRFSAEMPDATLATLKIQPSEPRDSAVYFCASEQGIGAFFGQGTRLTVV.